This TCR beta chain was sequenced during a study of technical replicates of blood from a few donors. Here immunoSEQ multiplex PCR was the method, and the copy in TCRdb shows in-frame clones only, minus some. The sample lists tens of thousands of clones; 90% to 95% were seen once. Trimming stripped 1 base from V and 0 bases from J, with 11 bases between. Germline CDR1 reads SGHNT; CDR2 reads YYREEE (reference sequence). The CDR3 contains 15 residues. The sequencing sample was made of T cells isolated from PBMCs. The gene calls are TRBV5-4 and TRBJ2-7; weak D call: TRBD2 (7 bases). This TCR was sampled from a human donor in good health. The DNA for the CDR3 is TGTGCCAGCAGCTTGAGCGGGGACATCTCCTACGAGCAGTACTTC. Translated, it gives CASSLSGDISYEQYF. Complete variable domain (other parts from reference TRBV5-4 and TRBJ2-7): ETGVTQSPTHLIKTRGQQVTLRCSSQSGHNTVSWYQQALGQGPQFIFQYYREEENGRGNFPPRFSGLQFPNYSSELNVNALELDDSALYLCASSLSGDISYEQYFGPGTRLTVT.